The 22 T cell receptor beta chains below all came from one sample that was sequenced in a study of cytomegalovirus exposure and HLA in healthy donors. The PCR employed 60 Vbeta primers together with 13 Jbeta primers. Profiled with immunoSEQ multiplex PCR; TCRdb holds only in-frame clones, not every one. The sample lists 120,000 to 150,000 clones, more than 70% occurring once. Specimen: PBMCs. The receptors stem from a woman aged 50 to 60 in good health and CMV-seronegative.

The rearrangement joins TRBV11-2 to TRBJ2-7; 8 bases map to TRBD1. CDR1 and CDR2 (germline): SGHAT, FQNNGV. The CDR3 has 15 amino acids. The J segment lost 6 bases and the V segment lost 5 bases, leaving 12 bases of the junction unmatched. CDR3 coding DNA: TGTGCCAGCAGCCCGTTAACCGGGACAGGTAGCGAGCAGTACTTC. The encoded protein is CASSPLTGTGSEQYF.

As DNA, the CDR3 is TGTGCCAGCAGTCGACTAGCGGGGGATGTGAATGAGCAGTTCTTC. The encoded protein is CASSRLAGDVNEQFF. This sequence joins TRBV28 and TRBJ2-1; TRBD2 matches at 12 bases. The CDR3 contains 15 residues. Germline V gene sequence: CDR1 MDHEN, CDR2 SYDVKM. V trimming: 5 bases; J trimming: 7 bases; junction bases outside the gene matches: 6.

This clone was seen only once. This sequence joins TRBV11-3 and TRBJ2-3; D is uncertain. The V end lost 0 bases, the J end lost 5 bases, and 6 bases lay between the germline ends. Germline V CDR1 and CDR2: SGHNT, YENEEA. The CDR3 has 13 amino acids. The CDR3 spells CASSLELRDTQYF. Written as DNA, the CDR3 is TGTGCCAGCAGCTTAGAGCTAAGAGATACGCAGTATTTT.

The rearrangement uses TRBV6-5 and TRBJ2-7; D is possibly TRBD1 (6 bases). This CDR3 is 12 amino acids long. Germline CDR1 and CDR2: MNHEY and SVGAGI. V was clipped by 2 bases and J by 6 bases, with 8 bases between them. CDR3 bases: TGTGCCAGCAGTTACCGGGACACCGAGCAGTACTTC. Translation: CASSYRDTEQYF.

Here the CDR3 reads CASSNTRPLYEQYF. DNA of the CDR3: TGTGCCAGCAGCAATACTAGACCCCTCTACGAGCAGTACTTC. The chain couples TRBV27 to TRBJ2-5, with D perhaps TRBD2 (5 bases). The J call is doubtful: the DNA matches TRBJ2-7 better. The length of the CDR3 is 14 residues. Germline V gives CDR1 MNHEY, CDR2 SMNVEV (reference sequence).

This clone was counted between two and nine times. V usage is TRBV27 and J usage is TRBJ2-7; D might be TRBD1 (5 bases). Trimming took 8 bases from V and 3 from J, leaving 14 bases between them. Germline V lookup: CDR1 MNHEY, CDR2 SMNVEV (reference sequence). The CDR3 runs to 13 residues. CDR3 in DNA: TGTGCCAGCTGCAAGGGGCCCGACTACGAGCAGTACTTC. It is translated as CASCKGPDYEQYF.

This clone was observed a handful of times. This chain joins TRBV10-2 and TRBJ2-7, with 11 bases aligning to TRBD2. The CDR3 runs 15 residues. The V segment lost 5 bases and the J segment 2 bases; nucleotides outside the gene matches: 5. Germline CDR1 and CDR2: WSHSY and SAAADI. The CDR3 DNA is TGCGCCAGCAGTCCGGGACTAGCGGCGACCTACGAGCAGTACTTC. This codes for CASSPGLAATYEQYF.

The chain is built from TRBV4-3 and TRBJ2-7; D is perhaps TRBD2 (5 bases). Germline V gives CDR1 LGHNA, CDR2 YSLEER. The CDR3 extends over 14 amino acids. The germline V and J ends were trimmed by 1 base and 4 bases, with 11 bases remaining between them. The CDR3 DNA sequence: TGCGCCAGCAGCCAAGGGACTGGAACTTACGAGCAGTACTTC. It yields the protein CASSQGTGTYEQYF.

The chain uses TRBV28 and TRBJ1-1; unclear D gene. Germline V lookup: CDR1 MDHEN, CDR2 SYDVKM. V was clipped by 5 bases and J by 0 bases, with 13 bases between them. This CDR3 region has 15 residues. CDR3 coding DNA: TGTGCCAGCAGTGTACCCGGCAGGCTGAACACTGAAGCTTTCTTT. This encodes CASSVPGRLNTEAFF.

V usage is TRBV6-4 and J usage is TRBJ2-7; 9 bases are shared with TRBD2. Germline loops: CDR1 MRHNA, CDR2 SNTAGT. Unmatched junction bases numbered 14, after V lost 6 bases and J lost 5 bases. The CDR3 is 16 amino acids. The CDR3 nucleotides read TGTGCCAGCAGCCCTAGTGTTTCTAGCGGGGTCAACGAGCAGTACTTC. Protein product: CASSPSVSSGVNEQYF.

The CDR3 reads CASSLAPGEAYGYTF. The CDR3 DNA reads as TGTGCCAGCAGCTTAGCCCCCGGGGAGGCCTATGGCTACACCTTC. The chain joins TRBV7-9 to TRBJ1-2; D is uncertain. V was shortened by 0 bases and J by 4 bases, with 12 bases between the two germline ends. The CDR3 is made up of 15 amino acids. Looked up from germline, CDR1 is SEHNR and CDR2 is FQNEAQ (reference sequence).

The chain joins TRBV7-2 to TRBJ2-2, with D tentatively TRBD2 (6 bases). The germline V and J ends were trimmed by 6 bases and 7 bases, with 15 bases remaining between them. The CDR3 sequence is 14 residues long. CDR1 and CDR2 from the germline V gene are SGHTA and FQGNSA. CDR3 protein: CASREGAGDGELFF. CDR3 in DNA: TGTGCCAGCAGGGAAGGAGCGGGCGACGGGGAGCTGTTTTTT.

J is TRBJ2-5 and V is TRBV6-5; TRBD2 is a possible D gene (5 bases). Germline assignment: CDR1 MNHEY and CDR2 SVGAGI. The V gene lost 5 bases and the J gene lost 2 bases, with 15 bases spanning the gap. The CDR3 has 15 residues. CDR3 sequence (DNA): TGTGCCAGCAGTCCCAGAGGACGGGGTCAAGAGACCCAGTACTTC. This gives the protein CASSPRGRGQETQYF.

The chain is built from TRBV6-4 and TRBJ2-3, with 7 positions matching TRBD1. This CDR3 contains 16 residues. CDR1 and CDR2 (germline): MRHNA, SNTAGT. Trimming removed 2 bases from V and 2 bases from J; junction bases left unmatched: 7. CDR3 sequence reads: CASSDNRDSYTDTQYF. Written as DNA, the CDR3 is TGTGCCAGCAGTGACAACCGGGACAGCTACACAGATACGCAGTATTTT.

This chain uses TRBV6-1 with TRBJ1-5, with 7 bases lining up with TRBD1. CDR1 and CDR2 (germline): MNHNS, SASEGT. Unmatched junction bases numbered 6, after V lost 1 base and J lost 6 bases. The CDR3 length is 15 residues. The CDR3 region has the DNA TGTGCCAGCAGTGAAGGGACAGGAATAGTTCAGCCCCAGCATTTT. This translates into CASSEGTGIVQPQHF.

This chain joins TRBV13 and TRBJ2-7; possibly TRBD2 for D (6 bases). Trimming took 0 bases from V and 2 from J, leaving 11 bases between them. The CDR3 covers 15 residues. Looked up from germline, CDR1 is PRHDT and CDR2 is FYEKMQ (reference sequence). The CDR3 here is CASSLGEGLTYEQYF. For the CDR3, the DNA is TGTGCCAGCAGCTTAGGGGAAGGACTAACCTACGAGCAGTACTTC.

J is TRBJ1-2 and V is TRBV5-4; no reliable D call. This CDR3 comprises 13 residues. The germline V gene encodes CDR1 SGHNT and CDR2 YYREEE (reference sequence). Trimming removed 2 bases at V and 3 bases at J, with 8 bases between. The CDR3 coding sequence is TGTGCCAGCAGCTTCGTCGAGGACTATGGCTACACCTTC. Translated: CASSFVEDYGYTF.

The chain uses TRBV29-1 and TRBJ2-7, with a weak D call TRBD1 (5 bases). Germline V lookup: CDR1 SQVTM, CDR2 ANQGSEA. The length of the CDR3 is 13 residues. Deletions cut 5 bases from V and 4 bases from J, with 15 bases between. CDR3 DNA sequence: TGCAGCGTTTCGGCAGGGCCTCTATACGAGCAGTACTTC. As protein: CSVSAGPLYEQYF.

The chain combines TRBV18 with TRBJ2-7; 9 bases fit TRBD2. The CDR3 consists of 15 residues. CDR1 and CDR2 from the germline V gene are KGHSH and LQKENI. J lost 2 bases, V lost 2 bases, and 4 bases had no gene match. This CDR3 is CASSPSGGSAYEQYF. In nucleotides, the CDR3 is TGTGCCAGCTCACCAAGCGGGGGGTCGGCCTACGAGCAGTACTTC.

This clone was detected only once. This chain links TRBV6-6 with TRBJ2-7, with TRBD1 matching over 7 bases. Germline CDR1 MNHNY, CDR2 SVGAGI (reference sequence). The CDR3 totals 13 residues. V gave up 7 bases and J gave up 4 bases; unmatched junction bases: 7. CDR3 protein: CASTSQGYYEQYF. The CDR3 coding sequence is TGTGCCAGCACATCACAGGGGTATTACGAGCAGTACTTC.

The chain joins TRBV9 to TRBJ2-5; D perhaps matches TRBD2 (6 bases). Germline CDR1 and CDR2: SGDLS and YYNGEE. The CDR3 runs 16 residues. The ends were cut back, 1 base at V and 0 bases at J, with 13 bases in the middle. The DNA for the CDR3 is TGTGCCAGCAGCGTACGGGCGGGGTCGTACCAAGAGACCCAGTACTTC. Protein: CASSVRAGSYQETQYF. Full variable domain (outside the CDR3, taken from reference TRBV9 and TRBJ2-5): DSGVTQTPKHLITATGQRVTLRCSPRSGDLSVYWYQQSLDQGLQFLIQYYNGEERAKGNILERFSAQQFPDLHSELNLSSLELGDSALYFCASSVRAGSYQETQYFGPGTRLLVL.

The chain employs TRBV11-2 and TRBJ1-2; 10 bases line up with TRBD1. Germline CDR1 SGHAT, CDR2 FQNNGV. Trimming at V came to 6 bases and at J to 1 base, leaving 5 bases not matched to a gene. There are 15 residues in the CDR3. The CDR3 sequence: CASRTGTGDNYGYTF. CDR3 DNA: TGTGCCAGCAGGACCGGGACAGGGGATAACTATGGCTACACCTTC.